A selection of T cell receptor beta chains follows, all from one sample in a study of Graves' ophthalmopathy and Graves' hyperthyroidism. TCRdb passed the multiplex PCR reads through MiXCR, listing each CDR3 protein once. The sample holds roughly 400,000 distinct CDR3 sequences; less than 20% are singletons and the top ten take about 7.3%. The sequencing sample was made of peripheral blood. The source is a woman between 18 and 29 years old with stable Graves' hyperthyroidism. The CDR3 runs from the conserved cysteine through the conserved F or W. The D gene is left open where the match is weak. Where a row states a size, it is once, few, many or the class of an expanded clone; other rows omit it.

V	size	D	J	DNA	CDR3
TRBV6-2/TRBV6-3	many	NA	TRBJ1-1	TGTGCCAGCAGTACTGGACAGATATACACTGAAGCTTTCTTT	CASSTGQIYTEAFF
TRBV27	many	NA	TRBJ2-2	TGTGCCAGCAGTCTCCCTGCTGGGGTTGGGAACACCGGGGAGCTGTTTTTT	CASSLPAGVGNTGELFF
TRBV6-5	many	NA	TRBJ1-3	TGTGCCAGCAGTCTCAAGCAGGGAGCCGGAGCCACCATATATTTT	CASSLKQGAGATIYF
TRBV28	many	TRBD1	TRBJ2-5	TGTGCCAGCAGTTTGGGGACAGGAAAGACCCAGTACTTC	CASSLGTGKTQYF
TRBV12-3/TRBV12-4	few	NA	TRBJ1-1	TGTGCCAGCAGTTTCCGACTCAGGGGATGGGAGACTGAAGCTTTCTTT	CASSFRLRGWETEAFF
TRBV12-3/TRBV12-4	many	NA	TRBJ2-7	TGTGCCAGCAGTTCGTCGAGGGTGAACTACGAGCAGTACTTC	CASSSSRVNYEQYF
TRBV7-8	many	NA	TRBJ2-5	TGTGCCAGCAGCTTCGAACTCCATGGTAGTGAGACCCAGTACTTC	CASSFELHGSETQYF
TRBV11-2	many	TRBD1	TRBJ1-2	TGTGCCAGCAGCTCACACAGGGGGCGAAACTATGGCTACACCTTC	CASSSHRGRNYGYTF
TRBV7-8	many	NA	TRBJ2-5	TGTGCCAGCAGCACGACTAGTCGAGAGACCCAGTACTTC	CASSTTSRETQYF
TRBV2	NA	NA	TRBJ1-1	TGTGCCACCCAACAAAACATCCCGAACACTGAAGCTTTCTTT	CATQQNIPNTEAFF
TRBV9	many	NA	TRBJ1-2	TGTGCCAGCAGCGTAGGGAGCAGGGGCCAGACCAACTATGGCTACACCTTC	CASSVGSRGQTNYGYTF
TRBV20-1	many	TRBD1	TRBJ1-1	TGCAGTGCTAGATTCCCGGGACAGATGAACACTGAAGCTTTCTTT	CSARFPGQMNTEAFF
TRBV29-1	many	NA	TRBJ1-1	TGCAGCGTTGCCAGGGGCGGGGGTGAAGCTTTCTTT	CSVARGGGEAFF
TRBV7-8	NA	TRBD2	TRBJ2-5	TGTGCCAGCAGCTTAGCGGAGGCTAGCGGGATAGAGACCCAGTACTTC	CASSLAEASGIETQYF
TRBV28	many	TRBD1	TRBJ2-7	TGTGCCAGCAGTTTGTTTGGGGACAGGACCCGCCAAAGCTCCTACGAGCAGTACTTC	CASSLFGDRTRQSSYEQYF
TRBV4-1	NA	NA	TRBJ1-5	TGCGCCAGCAGCCGGACTGACAGTCGACTTAGCAATCAGCCCCAGCATTTT	CASSRTDSRLSNQPQHF
TRBV19	many	TRBD1	TRBJ1-6	TGTGCCAGTACGGACAGGGTTGGCTCTGGGATAGGTTCACCCCTCCACTTT	CASTDRVGSGIGSPLHF
TRBV28	NA	TRBD2	TRBJ2-5	TGTGCCAGCAGTTTAGAGGTCGCGGGGGGGGAGACCCAGTACTTC	CASSLEVAGGETQYF
TRBV9	many	NA	TRBJ1-1	TGTGCCAGCTCCACGGAAAACACTGAAGCTTTCTTT	CASSTENTEAFF
TRBV7-2	many	NA	TRBJ2-1	TGTGCCAGCAGCTTAAGGGGGATCTACAATGAGCAGTTCTTC	CASSLRGIYNEQFF
TRBV12-3/TRBV12-4	many	NA	TRBJ1-1	TGTGCCAGCAGAGCCCAGAGGTCTGAAGCTTTCTTT	CASRAQRSEAFF
TRBV6-1	many	NA	TRBJ1-2	TGTGCCAGCATGCAAGGGAACTATGGCTACACCTTC	CASMQGNYGYTF
TRBV20-1	few	NA	TRBJ1-1	TGCAGTGCGTTAGGACAGAACCTTGAAGCTTTCTTT	CSALGQNLEAFF
TRBV12-5	many	NA	TRBJ2-7	TGTGCTAGTGGTTTGTGGGGGGTAGGCTACGAGCAGTACTTC	CASGLWGVGYEQYF
TRBV7-2	many	NA	TRBJ1-1	TGTGCCAGCAGCTTAGTCCAGACTGGCACTGAAGCTTTCTTT	CASSLVQTGTEAFF
TRBV12-3/TRBV12-4	many	TRBD1	TRBJ1-2	TGTGCCAGCAGTGACAGGGGGAGTGTCTATGGCTACACCTTC	CASSDRGSVYGYTF
TRBV30	NA	NA	TRBJ1-1	TGTGCCTGGAGTTTGGGCATGAACACTGAAGCTTTCTTT	CAWSLGMNTEAFF
TRBV11-2	many	TRBD1	TRBJ1-1	TGTGCCAGCAGCATCGACAGGGGCACTGAAGCTTTCTTT	CASSIDRGTEAFF
TRBV6-1	few	NA	TRBJ2-2	TGTGCCAGCAGTGATTTCCCGGCAAGGGGGAGATCGAACACCGGGGAGCTGTTTTTT	CASSDFPARGRSNTGELFF
TRBV14	NA	NA	TRBJ1-3	TGTGCCAGCAGCCAAGGAGGGACAGGAAACACCATATATTTT	CASSQGGTGNTIYF
TRBV2	many	NA	TRBJ2-6	TGTGCCAGCAGTGCCAGTGCCGTCTCTGGGGCCAACGTCCTGACTTTC	CASSASAVSGANVLTF
TRBV12-3/TRBV12-4	many	NA	TRBJ2-5	TGTGCCAGCGGGTCCCTAGAGACCCAGTACTTC	CASGSLETQYF
TRBV19	once	TRBD1	TRBJ1-2	TGTGCCAGTAGTGCGACAGGGTTTGGCTATGGCTACACCTTC	CASSATGFGYGYTF
TRBV7-2	many	NA	TRBJ2-7	TGTGCCAGCAGCCTCCCCCTTTTCTACGAGCAGTACTTC	CASSLPLFYEQYF
TRBV13	many	NA	TRBJ2-6	TGTGCCAGCAGCTCAGGGACAGGGGCCAACGTCCTGACTTTC	CASSSGTGANVLTF
TRBV12-3/TRBV12-4	many	NA	TRBJ2-5	TGTGCCAGCAGATCTCCGGGGGACCCACAAGAGACCCAGTACTTC	CASRSPGDPQETQYF
TRBV20-1	many	TRBD1	TRBJ1-6	TGCAGTGCTAGCTGGACAGGGGGCTCACCCCTCCACTTT	CSASWTGGSPLHF
TRBV29-1	many	TRBD1	TRBJ2-7	TGCAGCGGCGGACAGGGAGCTCCCTACGAGCAGTACTTC	CSGGQGAPYEQYF
TRBV11-2	many	NA	TRBJ1-1	TGTGCCAGCAGCCCCTCGAGCGGATTCATAGCTGAAGCTTTCTTT	CASSPSSGFIAEAFF